This section outlines one TCR beta chain sequence together with its context. Its target is unknown. This entry is derived from a study of a mutant IDH1 vaccine in newly diagnosed glioma. Sequenced by immunoSEQ multiplex PCR; TCRdb stores in-frame clones only, minus some. The sample lists about 34,000 clones, 87% occurring once. Time point of the sample: week 47, end of study. In the vaccine, a single dose held 300 ug of the mutant IDH1 20-mer peptide, along with topical imiquimod. V was cut by 4 bases and J by 4 bases, with 11 bases left in between. In germline, CDR1 is LGHNA, CDR2 YSLEER. CDR3 size: 14 residues.

The source of this sequence is a woman younger than 45 with glioma. J is TRBJ1-3 and V is TRBV4-3; TRBD1 might be the D (6 bases). Material: PBMCs, obtained from a glioma patient whose treatment included an IDH1 peptide vaccine. This CDR3 is CASSPTGLGNTIYF. DNA for the CDR3: TGCGCCAGCAGCCCCACAGGGTTGGGAAACACCATATATTTT.